This entry concerns a single T cell receptor beta chain. This sample also contains other DNA sequences that code for the same CDR3. Data came from immunoSEQ multiplex PCR; TCRdb stores just in-frame clones and leaves some out. The sample lists approximately 240,000 clones; 82% were seen once. The sample originates from a study of blood T cell repertoires in COVID-19. Study overall: PBMCs, B-cell-depleted T cells, or T cells provided the cDNA or gDNA that made up the material.

This sequence was found in a woman older than 75 with active or convalescent COVID-19. Specimen: peripheral blood.

CDR3: CASSLGSGNNEQFF. The CDR3 bases are TGCGCCAGCAGCCTTGGGTCGGGAAACAATGAGCAGTTCTTC. The chain links TRBV5-1 to TRBJ2-1, with D tentatively TRBD2 (5 bases). The CDR3 runs to 14 residues. The germline V gene has CDR1 SGHRS and CDR2 YFSETQ. Trimming cost V 4 bases and J 5 bases, with 13 bases left between them.